The source of this T cell receptor (beta chain) is a study of post-analysis software for immune sequencing data. Regarding the study as a whole: Patients carried five TRBV segments more frequently than controls did, and TRBV5-6, TRBV5-1 and TRBV20-1 were among them.

Unique molecular identifiers had been added to the TCR beta cDNA libraries. TCRdb reprocessed the PCR reads via MiXCR and lists one record per CDR3 protein. The sample holds hundreds of thousands of distinct CDR3 sequences; just under 30% are singletons and the top ten take approximately 0.6%. Deletions cut 5 bases from V and 12 bases from J, with 20 bases between. The CDR3 totals 14 residues. Germline CDR1 is SEHNR and CDR2 is FQNEAQ (reference sequence). Regarding this clonotype: Its target is not known.

This receptor was taken from a girl between 5 and 17 years old with multiple sclerosis. The chain employs TRBV7-9 and TRBJ2-1; possibly TRBD1 for D (6 bases). The sample comprised blood. The CDR3 region has the DNA TGTGCCAGCAGCCCCCGGACAGTAGTAGTGAGGCAGTTCTTC. Amino acids: CASSPRTVVVRQFF.